This record looks at one T cell receptor beta chain sequence and its context. This CDR3 has 18 residues. J lost 0 bases, V lost 5 bases, and 8 bases had no gene match. In germline, CDR1 is PRHDT, CDR2 FYEKMQ (reference sequence). This sample is part of a study of blood T cell repertoires in COVID-19. For the study at large: Samples came from the United States, Italy and Spain, spanning acute and convalescent COVID-19. PBMCs, B-cell-depleted T cells, or T cells provided the cDNA or gDNA that made up the material.

Original methodology: From reference gene primer amplification, estimates of nucleated cell counts were derived. Profiled with immunoSEQ multiplex PCR; TCRdb holds only in-frame clones, not every one. That table furnishes V, J and clone size, whereas the DNA furnished D and trimming. Among 170,000 or so clones listed, 90% were seen once. The sequence came from a man aged 45-65 years with acute or convalescent COVID-19. The specimen was peripheral blood. The gene calls are TRBV13 and TRBJ2-3; 13 bases map to TRBD2. The CDR3 region has the DNA TGTGCCAGCAGCCCTCGGACTAGCGGGAGCTCCAGCACAGATACGCAGTATTTT. It specifies CASSPRTSGSSSTDTQYF.